A single sample is the source of the 30 T cell receptor beta chains below, sequenced in a study of technical replicates of blood from four donors. Method: immunoSEQ multiplex PCR; TCRdb's copy keeps in-frame clones and lacks some. The repertoire consists of about 80,000 clones, with approximately 97% occurring once and the leading ten covering 0.15% to 0.2%. What was sequenced was T cells isolated from PBMCs. Receptor source: a human donor in good health.

The chain employs TRBV14 and TRBJ2-7, with 10 bases aligning to TRBD2. The CDR3 is made up of 13 amino acids. CDR1 is SGHDN and CDR2 is FVKESK in the germline V gene. The trim removed 2 bases at V and 11 bases at J, leaving 6 bases unmatched. This CDR3 reads CASSQLAGDGKYF. CDR3 sequence (DNA): TGTGCCAGCAGCCAACTAGCGGGAGATGGAAAGTACTTC.

The V gene is TRBV27, the J gene TRBJ2-1; D is ambiguous. Germline CDR1 reads MNHEY; CDR2 reads SMNVEV (reference sequence). The V and J ends lost 5 bases and 7 bases respectively, with 6 bases between them. The CDR3 has 11 residues. The CDR3 here is CASSNLNEQFF. The CDR3 region has the DNA TGTGCCAGCAGTAATCTGAATGAGCAGTTCTTC.

The chain uses TRBV18 and TRBJ1-3; tentatively, D is TRBD1 (6 bases). Per the germline V gene, CDR1 is KGHSH and CDR2 is LQKENI. V was shortened by 10 bases and J by 0 bases, with 16 bases between the two germline ends. The CDR3 is 15 amino acids. CDR3 in DNA: TGTGCCACCACCTCGGGACATCCCTCTGGAAACACCATATATTTT. Translated: CATTSGHPSGNTIYF.

This chain links TRBV30 with TRBJ2-5; perhaps TRBD1 as D (6 bases). This CDR3 comprises 14 residues. Per germline, CDR1 GTSNPN and CDR2 SVGIG (reference sequence). V gave up 1 base and J gave up 3 bases, with 12 bases separating them. The CDR3 bases are TGTGCCTGGAGTGAAGGACAGAGAAAAGAGACCCAGTACTTC. It specifies CAWSEGQRKETQYF.

The genes are TRBV13 and TRBJ1-2; D might be TRBD1 (5 bases). Trimming took 6 bases from V and 3 from J, leaving 14 bases between them. CDR1 PRHDT and CDR2 FYEKMQ come from the germline V gene (reference sequence). The length of the CDR3 is 14 residues. CDR3 sequence: CASRSKGGDYGYTF. The DNA of the CDR3 is TGTGCCAGCAGAAGTAAAGGAGGGGACTATGGCTACACCTTC.

V gene TRBV7-9 combines with J gene TRBJ1-2; 10 bases are shared with TRBD1. This CDR3 is 14 amino acids long. The V and J ends lost 3 bases and 4 bases, in that order; junction bases with no gene match: 2. Looked up from germline, CDR1 is SEHNR and CDR2 is FQNEAQ (reference sequence). The CDR3 region has the DNA TGTGCCAGCAGCTTCCGGGACAGGGGCTATGGCTACACCTTC. This sequence encodes CASSFRDRGYGYTF.

V and J are TRBV5-6 and TRBJ1-4; 9 positions agree with TRBD1. This CDR3 contains 15 residues. The V segment lost 1 base and the J segment 7 bases; nucleotides outside the gene matches: 5. CDR1 is SGHDT, CDR2 YYEEEE, per germline. The CDR3 here is CASSLLWDRVEKLFF. The DNA for the CDR3 is TGTGCCAGCAGCTTGCTTTGGGACAGGGTTGAAAAACTGTTTTTT.

CDR3 DNA: TGTGCCAGCAGTTTATCTTCCCGACGGGGACTCTCCTACAATGAGCAGTTCTTC. Translated: CASSLSSRRGLSYNEQFF. This chain joins TRBV27 and TRBJ2-1, with D perhaps matching TRBD2 (6 bases). Between the trimmed V and J ends, which lost 0 bases and 0 bases, there was a span of 15 bases. Germline lookup yields CDR1 MNHEY and CDR2 SMNVEV (reference sequence). The CDR3 runs to 18 residues.

The chain has TRBV5-4 and TRBJ1-4, with D possibly matching TRBD1 (6 bases). Trimming took off 3 bases at V and 4 bases at J, with 13 bases between the two ends. CDR1 is SGHNT and CDR2 is YYREEE in the germline V gene (reference sequence). There are 15 residues in the CDR3. CDR3: CASSWEGQLNEKLFF. In DNA form, the CDR3 reads TGTGCCAGCAGCTGGGAAGGACAGCTTAATGAAAAACTGTTTTTT.

J is TRBJ1-6 and V is TRBV5-5, with 10 bases that match TRBD1. The V gene end was trimmed by 2 bases and the J gene end by 8 bases; junction bases not matched to a gene: 10. The CDR3 length is 17 residues. Germline-derived CDR1 and CDR2 are SGHKS and YYEKEE (reference sequence). DNA of the CDR3: TGTGCCAGCAGCTTCAACCGGGACAGGGGTCTTGATTCACCCCTCCACTTT. This encodes CASSFNRDRGLDSPLHF.

J is TRBJ1-4 and V is TRBV7-2, with a possible D match to TRBD1 (6 bases). The CDR3 is 15 residues long. Germline V gives CDR1 SGHTA, CDR2 FQGNSA. Trimming pared 6 bases from V and 8 bases from J, leaving 19 bases between. This CDR3 reads CASRPPLGAREKLFF. CDR3 bases: TGTGCCAGCAGACCTCCATTGGGGGCACGCGAAAAACTGTTTTTT.

The chain couples TRBV6-4 to TRBJ2-7, with 14 bases aligning to TRBD2. Trimming took 7 bases from V and 2 from J; bases not matched to a gene: 4. There are 15 residues in the CDR3. The germline V gene encodes CDR1 MRHNA and CDR2 SNTAGT. In DNA, the CDR3 is TGTGCCAGCACCGGGACTAGCGGGAGTACCTACGAGCAGTACTTC. It yields the protein CASTGTSGSTYEQYF.

V usage is TRBV10-2 and J usage is TRBJ2-2, with 8 bases that match TRBD2. The V gene's germline CDR1 is WSHSY and CDR2 SAAADI. There are 15 residues in the CDR3. V lost 3 bases and J lost 1; bases outside the gene matches: 1. The CDR3: CASSDTSGNTGELFF. The CDR3 coding sequence is TGCGCCAGCAGTGATACTAGCGGGAACACCGGGGAGCTGTTTTTT.

The J gene is TRBJ2-3, the V gene TRBV7-8; TRBD2 matches at 9 bases. The CDR3 is made up of 13 amino acids. J lost 5 bases, V lost 8 bases, and 5 bases had no gene match. Germline V gene lookup returns CDR1 SGHVS and CDR2 FQNEAQ. CDR3 loop: CASRGGGGDTQYF. DNA for the CDR3: TGTGCCAGCCGCGGGGGGGGTGGAGATACGCAGTATTTT.

The V call is TRBV12-5, the J call TRBJ1-1, with TRBD1 identical over 7 bases. This CDR3 is 14 amino acids long. After removal of 3 bases from V and 3 bases from J, the junction contained 4 bases not matched to a gene. Germline CDR1 and CDR2: LGHNT and FRNRAP. CDR3 protein: CASGLWTGDTEAFF. For the CDR3, the DNA is TGTGCTAGTGGTTTATGGACAGGAGACACTGAAGCTTTCTTT.

This clone was detected once. The gene calls are TRBV6-5 and TRBJ2-7; D unclear. The CDR3 has 15 amino acids. The germline V gene has CDR1 MNHEY and CDR2 SVGAGI. Between the trimmed V and J ends, which lost 0 bases and 2 bases, there was a span of 11 bases. For the CDR3, the DNA is TGTGCCAGCAGTTACTCGACTGCGGCTCCCTACGAGCAGTACTTC. Its translation is CASSYSTAAPYEQYF.

The chain employs TRBV19 and TRBJ2-1; the match to TRBD2 covers 8 bases. CDR1 and CDR2 (germline): LNHDA, SQIVND (reference sequence). J lost 9 bases, V lost 4 bases, and 11 bases had no gene match. The CDR3 loop spans 15 amino acids. This chain's CDR3 is CASSTEIGLAGEQFF. CDR3 nucleotide sequence: TGTGCCAGTAGTACAGAGATCGGACTAGCCGGTGAGCAGTTCTTC.

The rearrangement uses TRBV28 and TRBJ1-5, with D possibly matching TRBD1 (5 bases). This CDR3 is built from 15 residues. Trimming removed 5 bases from V and 2 bases from J, with 13 bases in between. The germline CDR1 and CDR2 sequences are MDHEN and SYDVKM. CDR3: CASSGGFRGNQPQHF. CDR3 sequence (DNA): TGTGCCAGCAGTGGGGGGTTTAGGGGCAATCAGCCCCAGCATTTT.

This clone was seen once. CDR3 coding DNA: TGCGCCAGCAGCACCTACAGGGGGAACACTGAAGCTTTCTTT. Translating it yields CASSTYRGNTEAFF. This chain links TRBV4-1 with TRBJ1-1; 7 nucleotides align to TRBD1. Germline V gene sequence: CDR1 MGHRA, CDR2 YSYEKL. CDR3 length: 14 residues. Trimming took 5 bases from V and 1 from J; bases not matched to a gene: 4.

The gene calls are TRBV30 and TRBJ1-1, with D tentatively TRBD1 (6 bases). V lost 0 bases to trimming and J lost 3 bases, with 14 bases between them. The CDR3 extends over 15 amino acids. The germline V gene encodes CDR1 GTSNPN and CDR2 SVGIG (reference sequence). CDR3 sequence: CAWSVLAGADTEAFF. In DNA form, the CDR3 reads TGTGCCTGGAGTGTACTGGCAGGGGCGGACACTGAAGCTTTCTTT. The variable domain in full, with the rest retrieved from reference TRBV30 and TRBJ1-1, is SQTIHQWPATLVQPVGSPLSLECTVEGTSNPNLYWYRQAAGRGLQLLFYSVGIGQISSEVPQNLSASRPQDRQFILSSKKLLLSDSGFYLCAWSVLAGADTEAFFGQGTRLTVV.

V and J are TRBV11-2 and TRBJ2-3, with a tentative D call TRBD1 (6 bases). Germline CDR1 SGHAT, CDR2 FQNNGV. V lost 5 bases and J lost 3, with 15 bases in between. CDR3 length: 15 residues. The CDR3 region has the DNA TGTGCCAGCAGCAAAAGGGGGTTTAGAACAGATACGCAGTATTTT. This translates into CASSKRGFRTDTQYF.

The chain employs TRBV6-5 and TRBJ1-2; D is ambiguous. Germline assignment: CDR1 MNHEY and CDR2 SVGAGI. Trimming took 2 bases from V and 5 from J, leaving 15 bases between them. The CDR3 totals 15 residues. The CDR3 sequence is CASSYPWASDYGYTF. CDR3 coding DNA: TGTGCCAGCAGTTACCCCTGGGCATCTGATTATGGCTACACCTTC.

The J gene is TRBJ2-7, the V gene TRBV28, with TRBD2 matching 10 bases. Germline trimming cut 2 bases from V and 3 bases from J; bases unmatched to any gene: 7. This CDR3 is 16 amino acids long. Germline V gene data show CDR1 as MDHEN and CDR2 as SYDVKM. The CDR3 coding sequence is TGTGCCAGCAGTTTAGTGTCGGTAGCGGGAGGCTACGAGCAGTACTTC. Encoded protein: CASSLVSVAGGYEQYF.

The V and J genes are TRBV30 and TRBJ2-2, with 7 bases matching TRBD2. Germline lookup yields CDR1 GTSNPN and CDR2 SVGIG (reference sequence). The CDR3 spans 14 residues. The V and J ends lost 4 bases and 5 bases, in that order; junction bases with no gene match: 7. In DNA, the CDR3 is TGTGCCTGGACCAGACTAGCAAGTACCGGGGAGCTGTTTTTT. Translation: CAWTRLASTGELFF. The full variable domain, completed using reference TRBV30 and TRBJ2-2, is SQTIHQWPATLVQPVGSPLSLECTVEGTSNPNLYWYRQAAGRGLQLLFYSVGIGQISSEVPQNLSASRPQDRQFILSSKKLLLSDSGFYLCAWTRLASTGELFFGEGSRLTVL.

Only one count was recorded for this clone. The chain combines TRBV27 with TRBJ2-4; D is possibly TRBD2 (6 bases). The CDR3 loop spans 14 amino acids. CDR1 and CDR2 (germline): MNHEY, SMNVEV (reference sequence). V was trimmed by 5 bases and J by 8 bases, leaving 16 bases between them. CDR3 residues: CASSLGVWGDIQYF. CDR3 coding DNA: TGTGCCAGCAGTCTCGGGGTTTGGGGGGACATTCAGTACTTC.

V gene TRBV29-1 combines with J gene TRBJ2-2, with 8 bases matching TRBD2. The CDR3 is 13 residues long. V dropped 7 bases and J dropped 5; count of bases not matched to a gene: 6. The germline gives CDR1 SQVTM, CDR2 ANQGSEA. DNA for the CDR3: TGCAGCGCATGGACTAGCCGGACCGGGGAGCTGTTTTTT. It is translated as CSAWTSRTGELFF.

V and J are TRBV18 and TRBJ1-2, with 8 nucleotides matching TRBD1. From germline, CDR1 is KGHSH and CDR2 LQKENI. This CDR3 comprises 15 residues. Trimming took 3 bases from V and 3 from J; bases not matched to a gene: 6. As DNA, the CDR3 is TGTGCCAGCTCACCGGGACAGGCCCAAGACTATGGCTACACCTTC. Its protein is CASSPGQAQDYGYTF.

This chain connects TRBV4-1 to TRBJ1-4, with D uncertain. V shed 1 base and J shed 11 bases, with 20 bases lying between them. Germline CDR1 is MGHRA and CDR2 is YSYEKL. CDR3 length: 16 amino acids. In DNA form, the CDR3 reads TGCGCCAGCAGCCAAGGCAATGGATTTAGGGAGGTGAAACTGTTTTTT. As protein: CASSQGNGFREVKLFF.

The rearrangement uses TRBV4-2 and TRBJ2-7, with D tentatively TRBD2 (5 bases). Trimming removed 0 bases from V and 4 bases from J, with 10 bases in between. The CDR3 consists of 14 residues. Germline V gives CDR1 LGHNA, CDR2 YNFKEQ. The CDR3: CASSQELDKYEQYF. DNA of the CDR3: TGTGCCAGCAGCCAAGAACTAGATAAATACGAGCAGTACTTC.

The CDR3 DNA reads as TGCGCCAGCAGTGAAACCGGGACAGAATATGAAAAACTGTTTTTT. Its protein product is CASSETGTEYEKLFF. The chain combines TRBV5-1 with TRBJ1-4; TRBD1 agrees at 7 bases. Trimming removed 5 bases from V and 6 bases from J; junction bases left unmatched: 10. The CDR3 is 15 amino acids. Germline CDR1 reads SGHRS; CDR2 reads YFSETQ.